The 4 T cell receptor beta chains reported below all come from one sample, sequenced in a study of CD8+ T cells in alopecia areata. Reverse transcription of extracted RNA yielded cDNA, which provided the sequencing template. Assay: immunoSEQ multiplex PCR; the TCRdb copy retains only in-frame clones and omits some. The sample has about 76,000 clones, around 67% seen once; the top ten hold less than 25%. Treatment meaning: oral pan-JAK inhibitor, 5-10 mg twice daily. Here the sequenced sample was CD8+ T cells sorted from blood, taken at week 24, from a patient treated with tofacitinib. The receptors originated from a human donor with alopecia areata.

The rearrangement links TRBV15 to TRBJ2-7, with TRBD1 identical over 8 bases. This CDR3 has 16 amino acids. Germline V CDR1 and CDR2: LNHNV, YYDKDF (reference sequence). The V and J ends lost 1 base and 6 bases, in that order; junction bases with no gene match: 11. The CDR3 here is CATSRGWTGSASEQYF. The DNA for the CDR3 is TGTGCCACCAGCAGAGGTTGGACAGGGTCGGCGAGCGAGCAGTACTTC.

The J gene is TRBJ2-3, the V gene TRBV2; D might be TRBD1 or TRBD2, each matching 6 bases. Between the trimmed V and J ends, which lost 6 bases and 3 bases, there was a span of 19 bases. This CDR3 spans 16 amino acids. Germline V gene sequence: CDR1 SNHLY, CDR2 FYNNEI. The CDR3 DNA reads as TGTGCCAGCAGACTCGGGACTCAGGGGCTGACAGATACGCAGTATTTT. It specifies CASRLGTQGLTDTQYF.

This clone is a singleton in its sample. The gene calls are TRBV7-6 and TRBJ2-1, with TRBD2 matching over 12 bases. CDR1 SGHVS and CDR2 FNYEAQ come from the germline V gene. Trimming removed 1 base from V and 9 bases from J; junction bases left unmatched: 4. This CDR3 contains 15 residues. The CDR3 protein is CASSLELAGGSEQFF. The CDR3 DNA sequence: TGTGCCAGCAGCTTAGAACTAGCGGGAGGTAGTGAGCAGTTCTTC. The entire variable domain, with the rest obtained from reference TRBV7-6 and TRBJ2-1, is as follows: GAGVSQSPRYKVTKRGQDVALRCDPISGHVSLYWYRQALGQGPEFLTYFNYEAQQDKSGLPNDRFSAERPEGSISTLTIQRTEQRDSAMYRCASSLELAGGSEQFFGPGTRLTVL.

This clone has a handful of counts. The V call is TRBV27, the J call TRBJ2-1; weak D call: TRBD1 (5 bases). The CDR3 totals 14 residues. Looked up from germline, CDR1 is MNHEY and CDR2 is SMNVEV (reference sequence). V dropped 2 bases and J dropped 0 bases, with 5 bases sitting between them. CDR3 residues: CASSLQGSYNEQFF. DNA of the CDR3: TGTGCCAGCAGTTTACAGGGCTCCTACAATGAGCAGTTCTTC.